Following are 5 T cell receptor beta chains from one sample sequenced in a study of cytomegalovirus exposure and HLA in healthy donors. The PCR ran on 60 Vbeta and 13 Jbeta primers. The repertoire was sequenced with immunoSEQ multiplex PCR; TCRdb's copy has only in-frame clones and lacks some. The profile shows about 150,000 clones, roughly 77% of them singletons. Sequencing was carried out using PBMCs. Receptors originate from a young man in good health.

The rearrangement joins TRBV7-9 to TRBJ2-3, with D maybe TRBD2 (6 bases). This CDR3 has 18 residues. Trimming left V 1 base short and J 0 bases short, with 17 bases between. From germline, CDR1 is SEHNR and CDR2 FQNEAQ (reference sequence). The CDR3 here is CASSLGQSGRPSTDTQYF. The CDR3 DNA reads TGTGCCAGCAGCTTAGGCCAGAGCGGGCGCCCTAGCACAGATACGCAGTATTTT. The full variable domain, its missing parts supplied by reference TRBV7-9 and TRBJ2-3, is DTGVSQNPRHKITKRGQNVTFRCDPISEHNRLYWYRQTLGQGPEFLTYFQNEAQLEKSRLLSDRFSAERPKGSFSTLEIQRTEQGDSAMYLCASSLGQSGRPSTDTQYFGPGTRLTVL.

The table lists this clone with a count of one. This rearrangement joins TRBV13 to TRBJ2-7, with 10 bases that match TRBD2. The CDR3 has 16 amino acids. Looked up from germline, CDR1 is PRHDT and CDR2 is FYEKMQ (reference sequence). V shed 1 base and J 7 bases; nucleotides not matched to a gene: 10. The CDR3 DNA follows: TGTGCCAGCAGCTTAGTTGGGCTAGCGGGAGAACGTGAGCAGTACTTC. Translating it yields CASSLVGLAGEREQYF.

The gene calls are TRBV4-1 and TRBJ2-5, with D possibly TRBD2 on 6 matching bases. V was cut by 2 bases and J by 7 bases, with 17 bases left in between. Germline CDR1 reads MGHRA; CDR2 reads YSYEKL. This CDR3 spans 15 amino acids. CDR3 amino acids: CASSQLGLSPGTQYF. CDR3 DNA: TGCGCCAGCAGCCAACTGGGACTTTCCCCAGGGACCCAGTACTTC.

Notes on this clone: Other DNA sequences in the same sample also yield this CDR3. The gene calls are TRBV6-5 and TRBJ1-2; D gene uncertain. Per germline, CDR1 MNHEY and CDR2 SVGAGI. This CDR3 has 14 residues. With 2 bases removed from V and 2 bases from J, the gap between germline ends came to 9 bases. In nucleotides, the CDR3 is TGTGCCAGCAGTTACGGGCGGGCAAACTATGGCTACACCTTC. It yields the protein CASSYGRANYGYTF.

V gene TRBV7-9 combines with J gene TRBJ1-2; 7 positions match TRBD1. This CDR3 is 13 amino acids long. V was pared by 5 bases and J by 6 bases, with 6 bases of the junction left unmatched. The germline gives CDR1 SEHNR, CDR2 FQNEAQ (reference sequence). Here the CDR3 DNA reads TGTGCCAGCAGCCCACAGGGGAAGGATGGCTACACCTTC. It yields the protein CASSPQGKDGYTF.